Below, 14 T cell receptor beta chains from the same sample are listed, as sequenced in a study of T cell repertoires in cytomegalovirus infection. One entry per CDR3 protein results from TCRdb running MiXCR on the reads. The sample includes more than 500,000 distinct CDR3 sequences, 16% of them seen just once. Sequencing was performed on CD8+ T cells from PBMCs. The receptors here all came from a human donor in good health (CMV status not recorded). Some clones in this sample may be carry-over from other donors' samples.

Ten or more counts support this clonotype. V usage is TRBV6-5 and J usage is TRBJ1-1; the D is unclear. Trimming took 0 bases from V and 5 from J, leaving 13 bases between them. The CDR3 extends over 15 amino acids. Per germline, CDR1 MNHEY and CDR2 SVGAGI. The CDR3 protein is CASSYSRATWTEAFF. As DNA, the CDR3 is TGTGCCAGCAGTTACTCCCGGGCAACCTGGACTGAAGCTTTCTTT.

This clonotype occurred a few times. The chain employs TRBV6-1 and TRBJ2-1, with D perhaps matching TRBD1 or TRBD2 (5 bases each). CDR3 length: 15 amino acids. CDR1 MNHNS and CDR2 SASEGT come from the germline V gene. The V end was cut by 5 bases, the J end by 2 bases, with 13 bases between. DNA for the CDR3: TGTGCCAGCAGTTTACTGGGGGAAGCCTACAATGAGCAGTTCTTC. Residues: CASSLLGEAYNEQFF.

The V call is TRBV11-2, the J call TRBJ2-1; 7 nucleotides line up with TRBD1. The CDR3 spans 16 residues. Germline values: CDR1 SGHAT, CDR2 FQNNGV. Trimming took 6 bases from V and 4 from J; bases not matched to a gene: 12. The CDR3 loop reads CASRPPTGTLYNEQFF. The CDR3 region has the DNA TGTGCCAGCAGACCTCCGACAGGGACCCTATACAATGAGCAGTTCTTC.

This clonotype came up many times. V is TRBV7-2 and J is TRBJ1-1, with TRBD1 as a possible D gene (5 bases). Germline values: CDR1 SGHTA, CDR2 FQGNSA. V dropped 3 bases and J dropped 10 bases, with 15 bases sitting between them. This CDR3 is 13 amino acids long. The CDR3 here is CASSFPGAEGAFF. CDR3 sequence (DNA): TGTGCCAGCAGCTTCCCCGGGGCGGAGGGAGCTTTCTTT.

As for this clonotype: This may arise from a read error, as a much more abundant clone is one base away. J is TRBJ2-2 and V is TRBV7-8; maybe TRBD2 (7 bases). The CDR3 sequence is 16 residues long. Germline assignment: CDR1 SGHVS and CDR2 FQNEAQ. CDR3 bases: TGTGCCAGCAGCCCGGGGGCGGGGGCGAACACCGGGGAGCTGTTGTTT. Translation gives CASSPGAGANTGELLF.

The DNA for the CDR3 is TGTGCCAGCAGCTCCACGGGTGAAAAACTGTTTTTT. It specifies CASSSTGEKLFF. The V gene is TRBV5-5, the J gene TRBJ1-4; D not resolved. The CDR3 length is 12 residues. CDR1 and CDR2 (germline): SGHKS, YYEKEE (reference sequence). V was trimmed by 3 bases and J by 7 bases, leaving 7 bases between them.

This clonotype has ten or more counts. V usage is TRBV6-5 and J usage is TRBJ2-1; 7 nucleotides match TRBD1. V shed 6 bases and J 7 bases; nucleotides not matched to a gene: 3. The CDR3 totals 12 residues. The germline gives CDR1 MNHEY, CDR2 SVGAGI. CDR3 residues: CASSAQGNEQFF. The CDR3 DNA is TGTGCCAGCAGCGCACAGGGGAATGAGCAGTTCTTC.

The gene calls are TRBV6-5 and TRBJ2-7; D is perhaps TRBD1 (6 bases). This CDR3 spans 13 amino acids. Germline CDR1 is MNHEY and CDR2 is SVGAGI. V was trimmed by 7 bases and J by 1 base, leaving 11 bases between them. The CDR3 region is CASTSGESYEQYF. In DNA, the CDR3 is TGTGCCAGCACCTCAGGGGAATCCTACGAGCAGTACTTC.

The chain recombines TRBV15 with TRBJ1-2; D call uncertain. The CDR3 spans 16 residues. CDR1 and CDR2 (germline): LNHNV, YYDKDF (reference sequence). The ends were cut back, 0 bases at V and 1 base at J, with 12 bases in the middle. The DNA of the CDR3 is TGTGCCACCAGCAGAGAAGGGTCCCCCCATAACTATGGCTACACCTTC. This codes for CATSREGSPHNYGYTF.

Comments on this clonotype: A much larger clone lies one base from this, so it may be a read error. This chain joins TRBV6-5 and TRBJ1-5; D ambiguous. Germline CDR1 and CDR2: MNHEY and SVGAGI. Trimming took off 0 bases at V and 2 bases at J, with 8 bases between the two ends. The CDR3 runs to 15 residues. Here the CDR3 DNA reads TGTGCCAGCAGTTACTCGGTAGTGGGCAATCAGCCCCAGCATTTT. It codes for CASSYSVVGNQPQHF.

This clonotype was seen many times. The chain joins TRBV27 to TRBJ2-1; TRBD1 matches at 7 bases. The CDR3 is 17 residues long. Trimming cost V 5 bases and J 0 bases; bases outside gene matches: 10. CDR1 and CDR2 from the germline V gene are MNHEY and SMNVEV (reference sequence). The DNA for the CDR3 is TGTGCCAGCAGTCTGACAGGGTGGGAAAGCTCCTACAATGAGCAGTTCTTC. Its translation is CASSLTGWESSYNEQFF.

J is TRBJ1-1 and V is TRBV4-1; D gene unclear. Looked up from germline, CDR1 is MGHRA and CDR2 is YSYEKL. The V gene lost 3 bases and the J gene lost 0 bases, with 14 bases spanning the gap. The CDR3 length is 16 residues. The CDR3, as DNA: TGCGCCAGCAGCCATGGGAACCGGTGTATGAACACTGAAGCTTTCTTT. This translates into CASSHGNRCMNTEAFF.

The chain is built from TRBV9 and TRBJ1-5; D ambiguous. This CDR3 contains 14 residues. V was pared by 4 bases and J by 3 bases, with 11 bases between. Germline V CDR1 and CDR2: SGDLS, YYNGEE. The CDR3 protein is CASSPSGNNQPQHF. The CDR3 DNA follows: TGTGCCAGCAGCCCGAGCGGGAACAATCAGCCCCAGCATTTT.

Ten or more counts support this clonotype. The V and J genes are TRBV11-1 and TRBJ2-7; 8 bases align to TRBD2. V lost 3 bases, J lost 3 bases, and 7 bases stayed unmatched. The CDR3 totals 15 residues. CDR1 SGHAT and CDR2 FQDESV come from the germline V gene (reference sequence). CDR3 coding DNA: TGTGCCAGCAGCTTCTGGCGGGAGGTTGGCTACGAGCAGTACTTC. Protein product: CASSFWREVGYEQYF.